This passage covers 16 T cell receptor beta chains from one sample sequenced in a study of vaccination effects on CD4 cells after COVID-19. Measured with immunoSEQ multiplex PCR; TCRdb has only the in-frame clones, and not every one. This table has 35,000 to 45,000 clones, 82% appearing once. Their cognate antigens are unknown. Within the ViraFEST assay, antigen-specific CD4+ T cells underwent expansion with viral peptide pools prior to sequencing. Researchers isolated CD4+ T cells once about eleven days of culture had elapsed. Either the BNT162b2 or mRNA-1273 vaccine was given to participants in two doses. The sequencing here drew on CD4+ T cells from PBMCs cultured with HCoV-NL63 spike peptides, taken after COVID-19 vaccination. Source of these receptors: a human donor who received a COVID-19 vaccine. Some clones in this sample may be carry-over from other donors' samples.

The chain uses TRBV11-2 and TRBJ1-6; D might be TRBD1 (6 bases). V lost 6 bases to trimming and J lost 0 bases, with 12 bases between them. This CDR3 spans 16 amino acids. Looked up from germline, CDR1 is SGHAT and CDR2 is FQNNGV. This CDR3 reads CASSYRAGSYNSPLHF. The DNA for the CDR3 is TGTGCCAGCAGTTACAGGGCTGGCTCCTATAATTCACCCCTCCACTTT.

J is TRBJ2-1 and V is TRBV30; the match to TRBD1 covers 8 bases. Germline trimming cut 1 base from V and 2 bases from J; bases unmatched to any gene: 1. Germline values: CDR1 GTSNPN, CDR2 SVGIG (reference sequence). The CDR3 is 14 residues long. The DNA of the CDR3 is TGTGCCTGGAGTGAGACAGGGGCCTACAATGAGCAGTTCTTC. Its protein is CAWSETGAYNEQFF.

This clone has just a few counts. J is TRBJ2-5 and V is TRBV18; weak D call: TRBD2 (6 bases). From germline, CDR1 is KGHSH and CDR2 LQKENI. The CDR3 covers 13 residues. V was shortened by 6 bases and J by 1 base, with 9 bases between the two germline ends. CDR3 nucleotides: TGTGCCAGCTCCACGGGGGTCCAAGAGACCCAGTACTTC. This sequence encodes CASSTGVQETQYF.

The V call is TRBV5-1, the J call TRBJ2-1; unclear D gene. Looked up from germline, CDR1 is SGHRS and CDR2 is YFSETQ. The CDR3 spans 14 residues. The ends were cut back, 2 bases at V and 6 bases at J, with 12 bases in the middle. The CDR3 is CASSFQVSFNEQFF. The CDR3 DNA follows: TGCGCCAGCAGCTTCCAAGTGTCTTTCAATGAGCAGTTCTTC.

This clone came up a few times. This chain uses TRBV4-1 with TRBJ1-3; 9 nucleotides align to TRBD1. Germline V gene lookup returns CDR1 MGHRA and CDR2 YSYEKL. This CDR3 spans 17 amino acids. Trimming took 2 bases from V and 1 from J; bases not matched to a gene: 6. CDR3 nucleotides: TGCGCCAGCAGCCAATTAGGGACAGGGCGGTCTGGAAACACCATATATTTT. It codes for CASSQLGTGRSGNTIYF.

The chain combines TRBV12-3 or TRBV12-4 with TRBJ1-2, with TRBD1 matching over 8 bases. The V segment lost 3 bases and the J segment 7 bases; nucleotides outside the gene matches: 4. The CDR3 sequence is 13 residues long. DNA of the CDR3: TGTGCCAGCAGTTTTTCCACAGGGGGTGGCTACACCTTC. Protein sequence: CASSFSTGGGYTF.

The chain joins TRBV11-2 to TRBJ2-7, with a tentative D call TRBD2 (6 bases). Germline V gene data show CDR1 as SGHAT and CDR2 as FQNNGV. The V end was cut by 5 bases, the J end by 4 bases, with 12 bases between. This CDR3 contains 13 residues. The CDR3 here is CASSRAGRYEQYV. The DNA for the CDR3 is TGTGCCAGCAGCCGGGCGGGGCGGTACGAGCAGTACGTC.

This chain connects TRBV5-6 to TRBJ1-1, with 8 bases identical to TRBD1. J gave up 3 bases and V 3 bases, and 10 bases lay outside the gene matches. Germline CDR1 reads SGHDT; CDR2 reads YYEEEE. The CDR3 loop spans 16 amino acids. The CDR3 here is CASSSLQGAKYTEAFF. Written as DNA, the CDR3 is TGTGCCAGCAGCTCTCTCCAGGGGGCGAAGTACACTGAAGCTTTCTTT.

The gene calls are TRBV19 and TRBJ2-3; D uncertain. Germline loops: CDR1 LNHDA, CDR2 SQIVND (reference sequence). This CDR3 spans 13 amino acids. V shed 4 bases and J shed 2 bases, with 7 bases lying between them. The CDR3 region is CASSKAATDTQYF. The CDR3 DNA reads as TGTGCCAGTAGTAAAGCAGCCACAGATACGCAGTATTTT.

This CDR3 reads CASSRAGAANYGYTF. CDR3 nucleotides: TGTGCCAGCAGCCGAGCAGGGGCGGCTAACTATGGCTACACCTTC. The V and J genes are TRBV14 and TRBJ1-2; a possible D gene is TRBD1 (6 bases). Trimming took 4 bases from V and 0 from J, leaving 12 bases between them. The V gene's germline CDR1 is SGHDN and CDR2 FVKESK. The CDR3 runs 15 residues.

The rearrangement uses TRBV11-2 and TRBJ1-6; D call uncertain. This CDR3 comprises 15 residues. The germline V gene encodes CDR1 SGHAT and CDR2 FQNNGV. Trimming cost V 5 bases and J 8 bases, with 16 bases left between them. The CDR3 nucleotides are TGTGCCAGCAGCCCTTCGGCAGGTGGGGATTCACCCCTCCACTTT. Its translation: CASSPSAGGDSPLHF.

V and J are TRBV2 and TRBJ2-5; a possible D gene is TRBD1 (5 bases). With 5 bases removed from V and 5 bases from J, the gap between germline ends came to 12 bases. The CDR3 loop spans 13 amino acids. Germline loops: CDR1 SNHLY, CDR2 FYNNEI. The CDR3 DNA reads TGTGCCAGCAGTAGGGGTATCAGCGAGACCCAGTACTTC. This translates into CASSRGISETQYF.

This clone occurred a few times. This chain uses TRBV5-1 with TRBJ1-2, with D possibly being TRBD1 (6 bases). Germline V gene data show CDR1 as SGHRS and CDR2 as YFSETQ. This CDR3 has 15 amino acids. V gave up 4 bases and J gave up 0 bases, with 13 bases separating them. The CDR3 nucleotides are TGCGCCAGCAGCGCGGGGGGCTCAGCTAACTATGGCTACACCTTC. Protein product: CASSAGGSANYGYTF.

The chain carries TRBV5-4 and TRBJ2-2, with TRBD2 identical over 8 bases. The CDR3 contains 16 residues. V lost 4 bases, J lost 0 bases, and 5 bases stayed unmatched. Germline V gives CDR1 SGHNT, CDR2 YYREEE (reference sequence). The CDR3 bases are TGTGCCAGCAGCCCTCCGGGGGGGCCGAACACCGGGGAGCTGTTTTTT. It codes for CASSPPGGPNTGELFF.

This chain connects TRBV21-1 to TRBJ1-1; the DNA was not used to check the table's D call, TRBD1. TRBV21-1 represents a pseudogene. The CDR3 spans 17 residues. The CDR3, as DNA: TGTGCCAGCAGCATCGGACAGGGAAAGCTGGCGGTCACTGAAGCTTTCTTT. Amino acid sequence: CASSIGQGKLAVTEAFF.

V usage is TRBV12-3 or TRBV12-4 and J usage is TRBJ1-3, with D hard to call. The CDR3 is made up of 13 amino acids. Trimming left V 11 bases short and J 2 bases short, with 13 bases between. The CDR3 sequence is CASRRVAGNTIYF. The CDR3 nucleotides are TGTGCCTCCCGTCGGGTTGCTGGAAACACCATATATTTT.